This T cell receptor beta chain was sequenced during a study of PD-1 blockade in classical Hodgkin lymphoma. Overall study: On a schedule of every 2 weeks, patients received nivolumab 3 mg/kg intravenously. Findings and limits, study-wide: Patients with an early start, nivolumab under 1 year after ASCT, were excluded. Complete responders matched newly diagnosed patients in baseline diversity. A reduction in baseline TCR diversity was reportedly seen in newly diagnosed patients relative to healthy donors.

V lost 4 bases, J lost 4 bases, and 24 bases lay in between. The CDR3 length is 17 residues. Germline assignment: CDR1 SGHRS and CDR2 YFSETQ. The protocol was immunoSEQ multiplex PCR, while the TCRdb copy is restricted to in-frame clones and leaves out a portion. This sample carries approximately 160,000 clones, 78% of them seen once, and the ten largest clones take 7.5% to 10%. Each and every patient relapsed after autologous stem cell transplantation, and patients got differing brentuximab vedotin exposure. This clone was observed a single time. Antigen specificity is unknown. The sample consisted of peripheral blood mononuclear cells (PBMCs), taken before the second cycle of nivolumab. The J gene is TRBJ2-7, the V gene TRBV5-1, with D possibly TRBD1 on 6 matching bases. The sequence derives from a human donor with classical Hodgkin lymphoma. CDR3 in DNA: TGCGCCAGCAGCCGGAAAAAACTACCAACAGGGACGTACGAGCAGTACTTC. Its protein product is CASSRKKLPTGTYEQYF.